This T cell receptor (beta chain) was sequenced in a study of T cells in Graves' hyperthyroidism and ophthalmopathy. The diagnoses drew upon clinical symptoms, serum thyroxine and TRAb, thyroid ultrasound and orbital computed tomography. This clonotype was detected a few times. Its antigen is not identified. At one boundary the junction diverges from the germline segment, which might be a read error. Study-wide results and limits: In blood, most of the thyroid clonotypes expanded above 0.001 were also present.

RNA transcripts provided the source from which TCR beta CDR3 regions were amplified. Researchers ran a first-round RT-PCR on the TCR CDR3 using the HTBI primer set. TCRdb independently ran MiXCR on the multiplex PCR reads; one entry per CDR3 protein. The sample contains fewer than 850,000 distinct CDR3 sequences, 15% to 20% of which appear only once. The V gene's germline CDR1 is SGHTA and CDR2 FQGTGA. This CDR3 is built from 13 residues. The sequence derives from a man between 50 and 59 years old with Graves' hyperthyroidism. V and J are TRBV7-3 and TRBJ2-5; TRBD2 matches 8 bases. Sample: blood. The CDR3 nucleotides are TGTGCCAGCAGGCGGGGGGACCAAGAGGCCCAGTACTTC. This codes for CASRRGDQEAQYF.